The present entry profiles one TCR beta chain with its context. These data belong to a study of shared T cell receptors in the human thymus. Produced via immunoSEQ multiplex PCR; TCRdb's table is partial and in-frame only. The top ten hold 0.015% to 0.02% of the sample, which has roughly 410,000 clones, about 95% seen once. Trimming at V came to 0 bases and at J to 0 bases, leaving 6 bases not matched to a gene. The CDR3 length is 17 residues. Per germline, CDR1 LNHDA and CDR2 SQIVND (reference sequence). The gene calls are TRBV19 and TRBJ1-2, with 8 bases lining up with TRBD1. Source material: thymocytes. This TCR was recovered from a human donor. DNA of the CDR3: TGTGCCAGTAGTATAGACTTGGACAGGGCCTCTAACTATGGCTACACCTTC. Protein: CASSIDLDRASNYGYTF.